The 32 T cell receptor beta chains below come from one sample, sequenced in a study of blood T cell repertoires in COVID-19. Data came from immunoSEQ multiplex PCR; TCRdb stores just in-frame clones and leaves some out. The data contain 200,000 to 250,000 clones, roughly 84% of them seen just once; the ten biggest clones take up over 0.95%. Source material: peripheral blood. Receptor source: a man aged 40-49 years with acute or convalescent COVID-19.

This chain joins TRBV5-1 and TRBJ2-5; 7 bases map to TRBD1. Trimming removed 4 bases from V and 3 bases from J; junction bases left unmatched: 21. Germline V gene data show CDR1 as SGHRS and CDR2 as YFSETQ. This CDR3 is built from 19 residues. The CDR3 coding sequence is TGCGCCAGCAGCCAGCGCTGGGTCGGGCGCGACAGGGACGAAGAGACCCAGTACTTC. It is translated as CASSQRWVGRDRDEETQYF.

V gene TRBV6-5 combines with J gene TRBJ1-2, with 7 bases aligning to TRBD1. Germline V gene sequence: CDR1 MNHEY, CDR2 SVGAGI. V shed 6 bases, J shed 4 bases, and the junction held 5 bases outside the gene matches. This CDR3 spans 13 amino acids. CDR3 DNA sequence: TGTGCCAGCAGCCCAGGGGGAGCCTATGGCTACACCTTC. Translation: CASSPGGAYGYTF.

The CDR3 loop is CASSLDRGPANYGYTF. The DNA for the CDR3 is TGCGCCAGCAGCTTGGACAGGGGCCCAGCTAACTATGGCTACACCTTC. This chain uses TRBV5-1 with TRBJ1-2; 7 bases map to TRBD1. V was pared by 0 bases and J by 0 bases, with 5 bases of the junction left unmatched. Germline loops: CDR1 SGHRS, CDR2 YFSETQ. The CDR3 totals 16 residues.

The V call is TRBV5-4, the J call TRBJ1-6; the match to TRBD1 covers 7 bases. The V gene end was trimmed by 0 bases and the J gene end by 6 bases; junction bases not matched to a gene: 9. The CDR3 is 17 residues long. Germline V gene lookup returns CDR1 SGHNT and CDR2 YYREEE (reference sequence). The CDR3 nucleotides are TGTGCCAGCAGCTTGGGCGGCAGGGGGGTAGGTAATTCACCCCTCCACTTT. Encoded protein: CASSLGGRGVGNSPLHF.

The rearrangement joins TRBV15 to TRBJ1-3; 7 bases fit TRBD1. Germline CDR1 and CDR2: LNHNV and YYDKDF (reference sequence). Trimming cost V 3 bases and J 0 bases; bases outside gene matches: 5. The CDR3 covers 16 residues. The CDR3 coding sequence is TGTGCCACCAGCAGGGACAGGAAGGACTCTGGAAACACCATATATTTT. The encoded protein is CATSRDRKDSGNTIYF.

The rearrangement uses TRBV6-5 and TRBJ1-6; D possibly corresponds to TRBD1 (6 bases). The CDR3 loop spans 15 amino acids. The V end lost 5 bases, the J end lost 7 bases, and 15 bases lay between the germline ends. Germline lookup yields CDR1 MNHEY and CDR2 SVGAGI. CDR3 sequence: CASSQRLGANSPLHF. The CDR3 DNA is TGTGCCAGCAGTCAAAGGTTGGGGGCGAATTCACCCCTCCACTTT.

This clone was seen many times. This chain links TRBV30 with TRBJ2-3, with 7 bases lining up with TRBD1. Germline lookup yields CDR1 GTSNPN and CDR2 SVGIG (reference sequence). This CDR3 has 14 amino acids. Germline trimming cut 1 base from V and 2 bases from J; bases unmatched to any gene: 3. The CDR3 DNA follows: TGTGCCTGGAGTGGGGACAGCGTCACAGATACGCAGTATTTT. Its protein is CAWSGDSVTDTQYF.

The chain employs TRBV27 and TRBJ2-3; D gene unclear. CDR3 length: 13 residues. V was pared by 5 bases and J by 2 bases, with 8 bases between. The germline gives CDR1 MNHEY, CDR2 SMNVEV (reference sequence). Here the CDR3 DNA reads TGTGCCAGCAGTCAGATTGACACAGATACGCAGTATTTT. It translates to CASSQIDTDTQYF.

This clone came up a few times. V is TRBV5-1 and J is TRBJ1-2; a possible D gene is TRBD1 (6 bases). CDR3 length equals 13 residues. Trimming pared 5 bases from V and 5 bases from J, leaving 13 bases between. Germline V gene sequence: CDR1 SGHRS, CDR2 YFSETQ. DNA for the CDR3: TGCGCCAGCAGGGGGGGGGCCTCATATGGCTACACCTTC. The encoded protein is CASRGGASYGYTF. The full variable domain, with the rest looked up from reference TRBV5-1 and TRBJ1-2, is KAGVTQTPRYLIKTRGQQVTLSCSPISGHRSVSWYQQTPGQGLQFLFEYFSETQRNKGNFPGRFSGRQFSNSRSEMNVSTLELGDSALYLCASRGGASYGYTFGSGTRLTVV.

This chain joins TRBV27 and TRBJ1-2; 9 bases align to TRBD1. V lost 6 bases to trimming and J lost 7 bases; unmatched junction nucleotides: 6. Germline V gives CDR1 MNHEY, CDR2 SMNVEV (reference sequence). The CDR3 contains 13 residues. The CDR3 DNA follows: TGTGCCAGCAGAATACAGGGGGCAGGTGGCTACACCTTC. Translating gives CASRIQGAGGYTF.

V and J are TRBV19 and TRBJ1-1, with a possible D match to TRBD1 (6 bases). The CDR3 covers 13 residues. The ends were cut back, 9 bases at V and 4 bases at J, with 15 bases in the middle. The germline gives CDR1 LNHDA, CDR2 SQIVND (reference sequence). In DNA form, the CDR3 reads TGTGCCAGCGGGAACAGGGAATCCACTGAAGCTTTCTTT. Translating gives CASGNRESTEAFF.

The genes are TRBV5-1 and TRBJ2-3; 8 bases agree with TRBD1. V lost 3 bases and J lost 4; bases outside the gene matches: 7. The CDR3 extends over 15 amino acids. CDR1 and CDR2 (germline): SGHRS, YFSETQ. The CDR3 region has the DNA TGCGCCAGCAGCTCCATGACAGGGGCATCAGATACGCAGTATTTT. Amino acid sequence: CASSSMTGASDTQYF.

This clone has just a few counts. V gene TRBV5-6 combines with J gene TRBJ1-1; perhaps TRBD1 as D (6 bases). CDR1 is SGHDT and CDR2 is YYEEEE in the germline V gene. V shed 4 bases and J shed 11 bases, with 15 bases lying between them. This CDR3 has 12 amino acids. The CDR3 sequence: CASSITGTGAFF. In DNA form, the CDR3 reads TGTGCCAGCAGCATCACAGGGACGGGGGCTTTCTTT. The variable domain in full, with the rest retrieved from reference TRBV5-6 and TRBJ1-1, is DAGVTQSPTHLIKTRGQQVTLRCSPKSGHDTVSWYQQALGQGPQFIFQYYEEEERQRGNFPDRFSGHQFPNYSSELNVNALLLGDSALYLCASSITGTGAFFGQGTRLTVV.

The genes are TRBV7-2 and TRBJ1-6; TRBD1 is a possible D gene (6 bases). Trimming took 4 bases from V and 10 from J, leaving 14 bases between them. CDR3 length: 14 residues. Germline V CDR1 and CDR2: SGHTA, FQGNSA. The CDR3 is CASSSSTGNSPLHF. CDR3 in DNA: TGTGCCAGCAGCTCCTCAACAGGGAACTCACCCCTCCACTTT. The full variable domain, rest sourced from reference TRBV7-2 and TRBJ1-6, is GAGVSQSPSNKVTEKGKDVELRCDPISGHTALYWYRQSLGQGLEFLIYFQGNSAPDKSGLPSDRFSAERTGGSVSTLTIQRTQQEDSAVYLCASSSSTGNSPLHFGNGTRLTVT.

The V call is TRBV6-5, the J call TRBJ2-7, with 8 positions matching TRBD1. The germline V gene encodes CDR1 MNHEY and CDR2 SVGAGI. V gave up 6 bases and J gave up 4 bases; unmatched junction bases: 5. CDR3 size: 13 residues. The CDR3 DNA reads TGTGCCAGCAGGCCGACAGGGGCATACGAGCAGTACTTC. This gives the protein CASRPTGAYEQYF.

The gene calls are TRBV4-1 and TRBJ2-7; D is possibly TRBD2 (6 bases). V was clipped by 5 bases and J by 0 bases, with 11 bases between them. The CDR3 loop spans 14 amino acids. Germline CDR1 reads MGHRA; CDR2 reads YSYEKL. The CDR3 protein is CASSDPTSSYEQYF. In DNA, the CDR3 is TGCGCCAGCAGCGATCCGACTAGCTCCTACGAGCAGTACTTC.

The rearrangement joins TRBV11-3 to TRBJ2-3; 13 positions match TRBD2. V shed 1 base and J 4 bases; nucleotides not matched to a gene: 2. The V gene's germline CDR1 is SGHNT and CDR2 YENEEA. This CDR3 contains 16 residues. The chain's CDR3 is CASSLGTSGGADTQYF. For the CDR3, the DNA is TGTGCCAGCAGCTTAGGGACTAGCGGGGGTGCAGATACGCAGTATTTT.

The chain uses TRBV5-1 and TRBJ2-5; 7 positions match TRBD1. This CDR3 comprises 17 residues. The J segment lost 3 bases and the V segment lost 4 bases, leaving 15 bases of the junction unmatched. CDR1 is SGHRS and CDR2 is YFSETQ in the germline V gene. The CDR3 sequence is CASSPRQGWGFEETQYF. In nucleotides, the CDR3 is TGCGCCAGCAGCCCACGACAGGGTTGGGGGTTTGAAGAGACCCAGTACTTC.

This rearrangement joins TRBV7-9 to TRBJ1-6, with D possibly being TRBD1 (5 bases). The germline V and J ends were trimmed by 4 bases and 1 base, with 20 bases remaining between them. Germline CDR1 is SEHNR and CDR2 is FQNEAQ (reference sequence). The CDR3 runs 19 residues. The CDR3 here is CASSSVGGVDRSYNSPLHF. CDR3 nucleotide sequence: TGTGCCAGCAGCTCAGTCGGGGGGGTTGATCGTTCCTATAATTCACCCCTCCACTTT.

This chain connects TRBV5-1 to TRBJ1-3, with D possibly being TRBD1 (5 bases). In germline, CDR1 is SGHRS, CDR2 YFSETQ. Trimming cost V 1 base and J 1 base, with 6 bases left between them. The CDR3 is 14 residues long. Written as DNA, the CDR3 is TGCGCCAGCAGCTTGTCAGGGTCTGGAAACACCATATATTTT. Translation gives CASSLSGSGNTIYF.

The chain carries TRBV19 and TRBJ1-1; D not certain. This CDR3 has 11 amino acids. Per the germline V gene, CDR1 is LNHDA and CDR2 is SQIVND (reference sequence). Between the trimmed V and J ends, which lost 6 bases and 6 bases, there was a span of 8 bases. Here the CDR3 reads CASRGVAEAFF. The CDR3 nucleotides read TGTGCCAGTAGGGGAGTCGCTGAAGCTTTCTTT. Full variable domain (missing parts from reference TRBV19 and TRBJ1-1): DGGITQSPKYLFRKEGQNVTLSCEQNLNHDAMYWYRQDPGQGLRLIYYSQIVNDFQKGDIAEGYSVSREKKESFPLTVTSAQKNPTAFYLCASRGVAEAFFGQGTRLTVV.

CDR3 amino acids: CASSFTSGATGRDTQYF. DNA for the CDR3: TGTGCCAGCAGCTTTACTAGCGGGGCGACTGGGCGGGATACGCAGTATTTT. The rearrangement links TRBV7-3 to TRBJ2-3; TRBD2 aligns across 10 bases. The length of the CDR3 is 17 residues. Trimming at V came to 3 bases and at J to 6 bases, leaving 12 bases not matched to a gene. Looked up from germline, CDR1 is SGHTA and CDR2 is FQGTGA. Filled out from reference TRBV7-3 and TRBJ2-3, the complete variable domain reads GAGVSQTPSNKVTEKGKYVELRCDPISGHTALYWYRQSLGQGPEFLIYFQGTGAADDSGLPNDRFFAVRPEGSVSTLKIQRTERGDSAVYLCASSFTSGATGRDTQYFGPGTRLTVL.

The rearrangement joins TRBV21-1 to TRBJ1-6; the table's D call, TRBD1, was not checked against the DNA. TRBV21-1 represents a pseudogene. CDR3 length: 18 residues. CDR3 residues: CASRAQGAPSPYNSPLHF. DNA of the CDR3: TGTGCCAGCAGGGCACAGGGGGCGCCCAGCCCCTATAATTCACCCCTCCACTTT.

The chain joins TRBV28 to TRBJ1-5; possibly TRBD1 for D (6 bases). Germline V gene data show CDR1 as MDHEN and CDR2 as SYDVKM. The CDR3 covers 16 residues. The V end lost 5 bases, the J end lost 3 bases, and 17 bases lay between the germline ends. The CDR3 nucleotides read TGTGCCAGCAGTCCGAGGGGAGCAGGGGACAATCAGCCCCAGCATTTT. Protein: CASSPRGAGDNQPQHF. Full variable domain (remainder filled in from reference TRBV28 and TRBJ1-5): DVKVTQSSRYLVKRTGEKVFLECVQDMDHENMFWYRQDPGLGLRLIYFSYDVKMKEKGDIPEGYSVSREKKERFSLILESASTNQTSMYLCASSPRGAGDNQPQHFGDGTRLSIL.

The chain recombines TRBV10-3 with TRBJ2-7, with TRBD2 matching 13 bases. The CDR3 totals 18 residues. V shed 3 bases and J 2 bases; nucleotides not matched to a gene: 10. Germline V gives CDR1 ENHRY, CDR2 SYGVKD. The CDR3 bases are TGTGCCATCAGTGACCCTGTTTTGACTAGCGGGGGGACCTACGAGCAGTACTTC. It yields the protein CAISDPVLTSGGTYEQYF.

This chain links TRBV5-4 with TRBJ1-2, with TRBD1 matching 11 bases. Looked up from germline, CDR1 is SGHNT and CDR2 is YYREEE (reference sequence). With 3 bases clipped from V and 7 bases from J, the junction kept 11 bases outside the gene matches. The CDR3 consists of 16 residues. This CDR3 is CASSWDRGLGSGGYTF. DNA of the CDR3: TGTGCCAGCAGCTGGGACAGGGGGTTGGGGTCGGGTGGCTACACCTTC.

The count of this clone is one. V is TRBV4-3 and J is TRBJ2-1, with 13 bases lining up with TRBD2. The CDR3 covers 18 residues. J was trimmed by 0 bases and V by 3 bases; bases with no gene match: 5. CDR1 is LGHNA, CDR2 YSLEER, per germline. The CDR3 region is CASSQGTSGVSSYNEQFF. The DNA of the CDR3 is TGCGCCAGCAGCCAGGGGACTAGCGGGGTGAGCTCCTACAATGAGCAGTTCTTC.

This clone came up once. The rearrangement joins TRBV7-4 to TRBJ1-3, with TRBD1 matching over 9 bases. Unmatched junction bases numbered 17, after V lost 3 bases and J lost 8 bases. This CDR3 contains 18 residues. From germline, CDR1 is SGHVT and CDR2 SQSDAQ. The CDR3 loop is CASSFPMGPGQGEDTIYF. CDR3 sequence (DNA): TGTGCCAGCAGCTTCCCCATGGGACCGGGACAGGGCGAAGACACCATATATTTT.

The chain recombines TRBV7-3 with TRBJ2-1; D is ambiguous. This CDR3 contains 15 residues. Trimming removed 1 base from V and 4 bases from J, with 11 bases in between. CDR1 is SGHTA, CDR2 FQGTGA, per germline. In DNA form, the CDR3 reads TGTGCCAGCAGCTTAAACCCGACTCTATACAATGAGCAGTTCTTC. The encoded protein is CASSLNPTLYNEQFF.

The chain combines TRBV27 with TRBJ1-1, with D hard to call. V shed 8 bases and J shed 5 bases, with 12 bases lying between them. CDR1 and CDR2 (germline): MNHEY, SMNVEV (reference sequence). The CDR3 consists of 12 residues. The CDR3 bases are TGTGCCAGCTCCCGGGGAAGGACTGAAGCTTTCTTT. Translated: CASSRGRTEAFF.

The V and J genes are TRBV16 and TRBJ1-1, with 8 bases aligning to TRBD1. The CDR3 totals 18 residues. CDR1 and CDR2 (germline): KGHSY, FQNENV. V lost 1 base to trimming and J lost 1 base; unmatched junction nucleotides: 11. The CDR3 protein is CASSQFSGGAGSNTEAFF. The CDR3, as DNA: TGTGCCAGCAGCCAATTTTCAGGGGGCGCAGGTTCGAACACTGAAGCTTTCTTT.

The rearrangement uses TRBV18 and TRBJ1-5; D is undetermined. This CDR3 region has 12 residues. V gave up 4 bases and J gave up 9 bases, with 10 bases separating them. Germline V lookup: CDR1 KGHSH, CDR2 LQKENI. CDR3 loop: CASSLETGPQHF. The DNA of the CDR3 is TGTGCCAGCTCACTAGAGACGGGGCCCCAGCATTTT.